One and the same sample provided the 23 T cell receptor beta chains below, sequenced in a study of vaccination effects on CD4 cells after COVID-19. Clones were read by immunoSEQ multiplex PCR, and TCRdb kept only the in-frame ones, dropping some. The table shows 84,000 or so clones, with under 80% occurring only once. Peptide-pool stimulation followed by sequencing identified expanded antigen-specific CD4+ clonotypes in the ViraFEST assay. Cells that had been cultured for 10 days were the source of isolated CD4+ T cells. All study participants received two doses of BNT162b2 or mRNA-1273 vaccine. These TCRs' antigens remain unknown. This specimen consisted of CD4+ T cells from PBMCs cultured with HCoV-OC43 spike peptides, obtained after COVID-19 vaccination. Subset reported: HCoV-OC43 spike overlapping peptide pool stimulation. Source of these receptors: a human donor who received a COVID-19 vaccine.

CDR3 in amino acids: CASSASVYQETQYF. In DNA, the CDR3 is TGCGCCAGCAGCGCTAGCGTATACCAAGAGACCCAGTACTTC. The genes are TRBV5-1 and TRBJ2-5, with D tentatively TRBD2 (6 bases). The CDR3 is 14 amino acids. Trimming pared 4 bases from V and 0 bases from J, leaving 10 bases between. Germline lookup yields CDR1 SGHRS and CDR2 YFSETQ.

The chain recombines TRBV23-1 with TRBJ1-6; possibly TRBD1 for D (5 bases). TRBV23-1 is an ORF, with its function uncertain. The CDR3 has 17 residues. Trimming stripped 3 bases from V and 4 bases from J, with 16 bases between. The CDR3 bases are TGCGCCAGCAGTCATCCCTATAAGGGACGGTATAATTCACCCCTCCACTTT. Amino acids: CASSHPYKGRYNSPLHF.

The CDR3 reads CASSLGASSTDTQYF. CDR3 bases: TGCGCCAGCAGCTTGGGGGCATCTAGCACAGATACGCAGTATTTT. This chain joins TRBV5-1 and TRBJ2-3; D not resolved. Germline CDR1 is SGHRS and CDR2 is YFSETQ. The CDR3 sequence is 15 residues long. Trimming took 0 bases from V and 0 from J, leaving 8 bases between them. Full variable domain (missing parts from reference TRBV5-1 and TRBJ2-3): KAGVTQTPRYLIKTRGQQVTLSCSPISGHRSVSWYQQTPGQGLQFLFEYFSETQRNKGNFPGRFSGRQFSNSRSEMNVSTLELGDSALYLCASSLGASSTDTQYFGPGTRLTVL.

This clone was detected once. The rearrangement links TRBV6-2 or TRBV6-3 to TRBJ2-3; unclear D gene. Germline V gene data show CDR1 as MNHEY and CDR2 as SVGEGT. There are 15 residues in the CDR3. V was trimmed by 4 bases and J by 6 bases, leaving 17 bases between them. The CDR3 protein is CASSLSERGRDTQYF. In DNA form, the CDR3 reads TGTGCCAGCAGTTTATCGGAGCGAGGCAGGGATACGCAGTATTTT.

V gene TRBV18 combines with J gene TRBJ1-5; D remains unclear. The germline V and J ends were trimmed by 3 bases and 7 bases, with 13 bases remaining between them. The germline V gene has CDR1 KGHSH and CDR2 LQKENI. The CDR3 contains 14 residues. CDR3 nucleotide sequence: TGTGCCAGCTCACCGTCCGGGGAATTGCAGCCCCAGCATTTT. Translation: CASSPSGELQPQHF.

CDR3 in amino acids: CASSPTGPYNEQFF. Written as DNA, the CDR3 is TGTGCCAGCAGCCCGACAGGGCCCTACAATGAGCAGTTCTTC. The J gene is TRBJ2-1, the V gene TRBV7-3; 7 bases map to TRBD1. Unmatched junction bases numbered 3, after V lost 5 bases and J lost 2 bases. The germline V gene encodes CDR1 SGHTA and CDR2 FQGTGA. The CDR3 runs to 14 residues.

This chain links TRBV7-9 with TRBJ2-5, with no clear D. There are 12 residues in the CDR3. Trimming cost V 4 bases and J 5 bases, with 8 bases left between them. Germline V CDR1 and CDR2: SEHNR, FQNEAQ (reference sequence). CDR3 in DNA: TGTGCCAGCAGCTATTCCCGGGAGACCCAGTACTTC. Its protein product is CASSYSRETQYF.

CDR3 sequence reads: CASSRVGETQYF. CDR3 nucleotides: TGTGCCAGTAGTAGGGTTGGGGAGACCCAGTACTTC. This chain connects TRBV19 to TRBJ2-5; D is uncertain. Per the germline V gene, CDR1 is LNHDA and CDR2 is SQIVND (reference sequence). V was pared by 4 bases and J by 5 bases, with 8 bases between. The CDR3 totals 12 residues.

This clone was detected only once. Here the CDR3 reads CASGLVGPGYNEQFF. In DNA form, the CDR3 reads TGTGCTAGTGGTTTGGTAGGCCCAGGGTACAATGAGCAGTTCTTC. The rearrangement joins TRBV12-5 to TRBJ2-1, with TRBD1 as a possible D gene (5 bases). The CDR3 has 15 amino acids. V dropped 0 bases and J dropped 4 bases, with 10 bases sitting between them. Germline V gene lookup returns CDR1 LGHNT and CDR2 FRNRAP.

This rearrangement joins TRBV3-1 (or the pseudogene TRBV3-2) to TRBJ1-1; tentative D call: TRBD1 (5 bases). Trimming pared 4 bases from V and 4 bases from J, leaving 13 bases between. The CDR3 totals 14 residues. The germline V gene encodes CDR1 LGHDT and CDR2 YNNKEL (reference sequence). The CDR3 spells CASSPSWGGTEAFF. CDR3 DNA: TGTGCCAGCAGCCCTAGTTGGGGGGGCACTGAAGCTTTCTTT.

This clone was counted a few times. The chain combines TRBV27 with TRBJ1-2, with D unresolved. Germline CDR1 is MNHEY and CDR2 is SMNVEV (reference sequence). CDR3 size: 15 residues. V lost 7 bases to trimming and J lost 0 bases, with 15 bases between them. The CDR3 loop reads CASMRTVSSNYGYTF. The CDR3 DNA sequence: TGTGCCAGCATGCGGACCGTTAGTTCTAACTATGGCTACACCTTC.

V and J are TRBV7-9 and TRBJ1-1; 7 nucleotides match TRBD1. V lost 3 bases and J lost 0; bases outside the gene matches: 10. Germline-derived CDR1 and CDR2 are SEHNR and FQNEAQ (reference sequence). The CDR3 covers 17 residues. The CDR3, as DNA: TGTGCCAGCAGCTTCCCTGACAGGGACCTAATGAACACTGAAGCTTTCTTT. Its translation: CASSFPDRDLMNTEAFF.

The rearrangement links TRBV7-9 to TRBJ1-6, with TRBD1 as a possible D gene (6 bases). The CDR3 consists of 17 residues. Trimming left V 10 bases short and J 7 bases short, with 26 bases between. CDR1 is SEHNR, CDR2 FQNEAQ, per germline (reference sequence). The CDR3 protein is CAIQPRAGAMGNSPLHF. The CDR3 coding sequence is TGTGCCATCCAGCCAAGGGCAGGGGCTATGGGCAATTCACCCCTCCACTTT.

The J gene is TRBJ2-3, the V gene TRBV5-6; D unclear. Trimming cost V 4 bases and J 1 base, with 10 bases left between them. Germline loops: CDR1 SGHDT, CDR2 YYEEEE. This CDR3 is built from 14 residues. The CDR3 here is CASSPWARTDTQYF. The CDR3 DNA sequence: TGTGCCAGCAGCCCTTGGGCGCGCACAGATACGCAGTATTTT.

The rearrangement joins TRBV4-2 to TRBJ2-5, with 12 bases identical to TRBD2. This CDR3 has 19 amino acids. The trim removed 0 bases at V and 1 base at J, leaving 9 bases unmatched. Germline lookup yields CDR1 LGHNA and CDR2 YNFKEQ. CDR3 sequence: CASSQEPSPSGGAQETQYF. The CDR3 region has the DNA TGTGCCAGCAGCCAAGAACCCTCCCCTAGCGGGGGGGCCCAAGAGACCCAGTACTTC.

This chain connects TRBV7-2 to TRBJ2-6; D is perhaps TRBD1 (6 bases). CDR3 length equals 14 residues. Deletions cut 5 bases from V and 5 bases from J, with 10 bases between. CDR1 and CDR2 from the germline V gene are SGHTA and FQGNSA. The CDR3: CASSKDSRANVLTF. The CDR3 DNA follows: TGTGCCAGCAGCAAGGACAGCAGGGCCAACGTCCTGACTTTC.

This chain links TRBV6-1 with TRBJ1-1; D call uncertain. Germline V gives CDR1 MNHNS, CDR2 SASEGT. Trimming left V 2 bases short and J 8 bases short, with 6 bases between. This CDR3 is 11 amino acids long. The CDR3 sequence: CASSERPEAFF. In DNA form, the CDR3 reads TGTGCCAGCAGTGAAAGGCCAGAAGCTTTCTTT.

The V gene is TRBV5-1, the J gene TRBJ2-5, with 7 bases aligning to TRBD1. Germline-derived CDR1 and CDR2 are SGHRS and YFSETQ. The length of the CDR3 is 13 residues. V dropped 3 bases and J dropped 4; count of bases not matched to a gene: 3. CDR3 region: CASSSQGVETQYF. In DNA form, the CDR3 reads TGCGCCAGCAGCTCTCAGGGGGTAGAGACCCAGTACTTC. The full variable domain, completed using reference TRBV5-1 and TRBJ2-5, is KAGVTQTPRYLIKTRGQQVTLSCSPISGHRSVSWYQQTPGQGLQFLFEYFSETQRNKGNFPGRFSGRQFSNSRSEMNVSTLELGDSALYLCASSSQGVETQYFGPGTRLLVL.

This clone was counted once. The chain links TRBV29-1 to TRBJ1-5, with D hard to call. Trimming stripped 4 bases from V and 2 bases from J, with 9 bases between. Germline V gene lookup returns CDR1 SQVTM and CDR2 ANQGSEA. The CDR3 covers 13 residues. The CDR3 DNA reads TGCAGCGTTGTGGTCACAGGCAATCAGCCCCAGCATTTT. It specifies CSVVVTGNQPQHF.

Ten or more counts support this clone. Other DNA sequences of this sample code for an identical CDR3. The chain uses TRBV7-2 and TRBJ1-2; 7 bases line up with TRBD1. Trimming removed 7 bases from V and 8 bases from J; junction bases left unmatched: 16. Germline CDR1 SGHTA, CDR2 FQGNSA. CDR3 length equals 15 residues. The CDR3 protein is CASTLGGGGGRGYTF. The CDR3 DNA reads TGTGCCAGCACCTTGGGGGGTGGAGGGGGCAGAGGCTACACCTTC.

The CDR3 nucleotides are TGTGCCAGCAGCTTTGGGTCGCGGATCAATGAGCAGTTCTTC. Translated, it gives CASSFGSRINEQFF. The chain has TRBV5-6 and TRBJ2-1; D gene uncertain. The germline CDR1 and CDR2 sequences are SGHDT and YYEEEE. The CDR3 is 14 residues long. With 2 bases removed from V and 6 bases from J, the gap between germline ends came to 12 bases.

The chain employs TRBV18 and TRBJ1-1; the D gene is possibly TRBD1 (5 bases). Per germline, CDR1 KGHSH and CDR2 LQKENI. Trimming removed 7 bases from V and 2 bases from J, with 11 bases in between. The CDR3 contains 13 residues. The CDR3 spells CASLGGINTEAFF. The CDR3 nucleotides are TGTGCCAGCTTGGGGGGAATTAACACTGAAGCTTTCTTT. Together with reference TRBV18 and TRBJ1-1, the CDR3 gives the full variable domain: NAGVMQNPRHLVRRRGQEARLRCSPMKGHSHVYWYRQLPEEGLKFMVYLQKENIIDESGMPKERFSAEFPKEGPSILRIQQVVRGDSAAYFCASLGGINTEAFFGQGTRLTVV.

The CDR3 sequence is CASSLTGGASGANVLTF. The CDR3 region has the DNA TGTGCCAGCAGCTTAACGGGTGGGGCATCTGGGGCCAACGTCCTGACTTTC. The rearrangement links TRBV7-3 to TRBJ2-6, with a tentative D call TRBD1 (5 bases). V was pared by 0 bases and J by 1 base, with 10 bases between. The germline V gene has CDR1 SGHTA and CDR2 FQGTGA. The CDR3 has 17 residues.